One and the same sample provided the 21 T cell receptor beta chains below, sequenced in a study of response to subunit inactivated influenza vaccine. TCRdb analysed the RT-PCR reads with MiXCR anew, one entry per CDR3 protein. This table has roughly 760,000 distinct CDR3 sequences, over 20% appearing once. The starting material was PBMCs from blood, obtained less than 6 days after vaccination. These receptors came from a man between 50 and 59 years old who received an inactivated influenza vaccine.

This clonotype came up a few times. This sequence joins TRBV20-1 and TRBJ2-2; the match to TRBD2 covers 10 bases. In germline, CDR1 is DFQATT, CDR2 SNEGSKA (reference sequence). V lost 1 base to trimming and J lost 5 bases; unmatched junction nucleotides: 13. The CDR3 loop spans 18 amino acids. CDR3 protein: CSARALAGNGPRTGELFF. As DNA, the CDR3 is TGCAGTGCTAGAGCACTAGCGGGGAATGGGCCAAGGACCGGGGAGCTGTTTTTT.

The V and J genes are TRBV20-1 and TRBJ1-2; perhaps TRBD1 as D (5 bases). Germline assignment: CDR1 DFQATT and CDR2 SNEGSKA (reference sequence). This CDR3 is built from 13 residues. Trimming took 6 bases from V and 3 from J, leaving 14 bases between them. CDR3 region: CSARIGHYYGYTF. In DNA, the CDR3 is TGCAGTGCCCGGATCGGACACTACTATGGCTACACCTTC.

This clonotype was recorded a few times. CDR3 amino acids: CASSLGGSGRGGEQFF. The CDR3 coding sequence is TGTGCCAGCAGCTTAGGCGGTAGCGGGAGAGGTGGTGAGCAGTTCTTC. The chain is built from TRBV13 and TRBJ2-1, with TRBD2 matching over 9 bases. The CDR3 sequence is 16 residues long. V shed 0 bases, J shed 9 bases, and the junction held 9 bases outside the gene matches. Germline CDR1 PRHDT, CDR2 FYEKMQ (reference sequence).

V and J are TRBV28 and TRBJ2-5; possible D gene TRBD1, 5 bases. The CDR3 runs to 15 residues. V was shortened by 5 bases and J by 2 bases, with 15 bases between the two germline ends. Germline CDR1 MDHEN, CDR2 SYDVKM. The CDR3: CASSANGRDQETQYF. CDR3 in DNA: TGTGCCAGCAGTGCAAACGGCAGGGATCAAGAGACCCAGTACTTC.

This clonotype showed up many times. The chain recombines TRBV12-3 or TRBV12-4 with TRBJ2-2; TRBD2 matches 8 bases. V trimming: 5 bases; J trimming: 0 bases; junction bases outside the gene matches: 2. The CDR3 length is 15 residues. The CDR3 spells CASSRGGANTGELFF. The CDR3, as DNA: TGTGCCAGCAGTCGGGGGGGGGCGAACACCGGGGAGCTGTTTTTT.

A single count supports this clonotype. This chain uses TRBV5-5 with TRBJ2-5, with D perhaps matching TRBD2 (5 bases). CDR1 is SGHKS, CDR2 YYEKEE, per germline (reference sequence). There are 16 residues in the CDR3. The V and J ends lost 3 bases and 8 bases respectively, with 23 bases between them. As DNA, the CDR3 is TGTGCCAGCAGCTCCCCCCTGAGGGAAGCAGGTGGAACCCAGTACTTC. Translation: CASSSPLREAGGTQYF.

The V gene is TRBV11-2, the J gene TRBJ1-2; D perhaps matches TRBD1 (5 bases). The V end lost 5 bases, the J end lost 0 bases, and 10 bases lay between the germline ends. CDR3 length equals 14 residues. Germline values: CDR1 SGHAT, CDR2 FQNNGV. In DNA, the CDR3 is TGTGCCAGCAGCATTCAGGGTTCTAACTATGGCTACACCTTC. Its protein product is CASSIQGSNYGYTF.

This clonotype was seen at least ten times. V is TRBV5-5 and J is TRBJ1-1; TRBD1 is a possible D gene (5 bases). V shed 2 bases and J shed 0 bases, with 8 bases lying between them. Germline CDR1 SGHKS, CDR2 YYEKEE (reference sequence). This CDR3 has 14 residues. The CDR3, as DNA: TGTGCCAGCAGCTTCGGCAGGGTGAACACTGAAGCTTTCTTT. It translates to CASSFGRVNTEAFF.

V is TRBV20-1 and J is TRBJ2-3; TRBD1 matches 11 bases. The CDR3 sequence is 13 residues long. The J segment lost 6 bases and the V segment lost 5 bases, leaving 4 bases of the junction unmatched. The germline V gene encodes CDR1 DFQATT and CDR2 SNEGSKA (reference sequence). CDR3 region: CSARGTGGDTQYF. The CDR3 bases are TGCAGTGCTCGCGGGACAGGGGGTGATACGCAGTATTTT.

The gene calls are TRBV6-2 or TRBV6-3 and TRBJ2-7; D uncertain. The CDR3 loop spans 13 amino acids. V was cut by 5 bases and J by 2 bases, with 10 bases left in between. CDR1 and CDR2 from the germline V gene are MNHEY and SVGEGT. The CDR3 region is CASSRTAAYEQYF. For the CDR3, the DNA is TGTGCCAGCAGTCGCACCGCTGCCTACGAGCAGTACTTC.

This clonotype was seen a handful of times. V and J are TRBV5-1 and TRBJ2-3; D is perhaps TRBD2 (5 bases). There are 14 residues in the CDR3. Germline-derived CDR1 and CDR2 are SGHRS and YFSETQ. V lost 7 bases to trimming and J lost 2 bases, with 14 bases between them. The CDR3 coding sequence is TGCGCCAGCCGATGGACTTACAACACAGATACGCAGTATTTT. Its protein product is CASRWTYNTDTQYF.

This clonotype was seen a few times. The chain employs TRBV29-1 and TRBJ1-2, with a possible D match to TRBD1 (6 bases). The length of the CDR3 is 13 residues. Trimming took 2 bases from V and 4 from J, leaving 11 bases between them. CDR1 and CDR2 (germline): SQVTM, ANQGSEA. CDR3 loop: CSVEKGGGYGYTF. CDR3 coding DNA: TGCAGCGTTGAAAAAGGGGGAGGCTATGGCTACACCTTC. Looking up the rest from reference TRBV29-1 and TRBJ1-2 gives the full variable domain: SAVISQKPSRDICQRGTSLTIQCQVDSQVTMMFWYRQQPGQSLTLIATANQGSEATYESGFVIDKFPISRPNLTFSTLTVSNMSPEDSSIYLCSVEKGGGYGYTFGSGTRLTVV.

This clonotype appeared a few times. The gene calls are TRBV28 and TRBJ2-3; 7 positions agree with TRBD2. CDR3 length equals 16 residues. V lost 5 bases, J lost 0 bases, and 8 bases stayed unmatched. Germline CDR1 is MDHEN and CDR2 is SYDVKM. This chain's CDR3 is CASSREGGRSTDTQYF. CDR3 bases: TGTGCCAGCAGTAGGGAGGGAGGTAGAAGCACAGATACGCAGTATTTT.

The chain is built from TRBV5-1 and TRBJ2-5, with a possible D match to TRBD1 (6 bases). V lost 5 bases, J lost 4 bases, and 18 bases lay in between. The CDR3 is 15 amino acids. CDR1 and CDR2 (germline): SGHRS, YFSETQ. CDR3 sequence (DNA): TGCGCCAGCAGTCGAAATACAGGGTTCAGAGAGACCCAGTACTTC. Its translation: CASSRNTGFRETQYF.

As for this clonotype: One junction end does not reproduce the germline sequence, and a read error may be involved. The chain has TRBV6-4 and TRBJ2-7; 7 positions match TRBD1. The CDR3 spans 9 residues. Germline CDR1 MRHNA, CDR2 SNTAGT. The CDR3, as DNA: TGCGCGAGGGGGCACGAGCAGTACTTC. As protein: CARGHEQYF.

This chain connects TRBV7-2 to TRBJ1-5; D gene uncertain. This CDR3 contains 15 residues. Trimming took off 4 bases at V and 5 bases at J, with 15 bases between the two ends. The germline gives CDR1 SGHTA, CDR2 FQGNSA. CDR3 sequence reads: CASSSTIGLYQPQHF. The CDR3 nucleotides are TGTGCCAGCAGCTCTACTATCGGTCTCTATCAGCCCCAGCATTTT. The entire variable domain, with the rest obtained from reference TRBV7-2 and TRBJ1-5, is as follows: GAGVSQSPSNKVTEKGKDVELRCDPISGHTALYWYRQSLGQGLEFLIYFQGNSAPDKSGLPSDRFSAERTGGSVSTLTIQRTQQEDSAVYLCASSSTIGLYQPQHFGDGTRLSIL.

This clonotype was recorded once. The chain combines TRBV29-1 with TRBJ2-2; TRBD2 matches 16 bases. Germline loops: CDR1 SQVTM, CDR2 ANQGSEA. CDR3 size: 17 residues. V gave up 4 bases and J gave up 4 bases; unmatched junction bases: 6. The CDR3, as DNA: TGCAGCGTTGGGGGACTAGCGGGAGGGCCGGGCACCGGGGAGCTGTTTTTT. Translating gives CSVGGLAGGPGTGELFF.

This clonotype was seen only a few times. V and J are TRBV9 and TRBJ1-5; D possibly corresponds to TRBD1 (5 bases). Germline V gene lookup returns CDR1 SGDLS and CDR2 YYNGEE. The CDR3 contains 13 residues. V was trimmed by 2 bases and J by 5 bases, leaving 8 bases between them. CDR3 DNA: TGTGCCAGCAGCGTCGGGACCCATCAGCCCCAGCATTTT. As protein: CASSVGTHQPQHF. The whole variable domain, filled in from reference TRBV9 and TRBJ1-5, reads DSGVTQTPKHLITATGQRVTLRCSPRSGDLSVYWYQQSLDQGLQFLIQYYNGEERAKGNILERFSAQQFPDLHSELNLSSLELGDSALYFCASSVGTHQPQHFGDGTRLSIL.

The chain couples TRBV2 to TRBJ2-3; D is perhaps TRBD2 (6 bases). Germline CDR1 SNHLY, CDR2 FYNNEI. V dropped 0 bases and J dropped 3 bases, with 13 bases sitting between them. CDR3 length equals 16 residues. The CDR3 loop is CASSEAGGMRTDTQYF. The DNA of the CDR3 is TGTGCCAGCAGTGAAGCTGGAGGGATGAGGACAGATACGCAGTATTTT.

This chain uses TRBV6-1 with TRBJ2-6; a weak D match, TRBD1 (6 bases). Germline V CDR1 and CDR2: MNHNS, SASEGT. The ends were cut back, 10 bases at V and 0 bases at J, with 16 bases in the middle. CDR3 length: 16 residues. The CDR3 here is CATTGHLASGANVLTF. CDR3 nucleotides: TGTGCCACCACGGGACACCTGGCCTCTGGGGCCAACGTCCTGACTTTC.

This clonotype was counted a few times. This chain connects TRBV28 to TRBJ2-7; weak D call: TRBD2 (8 bases). The CDR3 loop spans 14 amino acids. Germline V gene lookup returns CDR1 MDHEN and CDR2 SYDVKM. Trimming took 8 bases from V and 6 from J, leaving 20 bases between them. The CDR3 DNA reads as TGTGCCAGCTACCCCGGGGGGGCAGGGGGCGAGCAGTACTTC. This gives the protein CASYPGGAGGEQYF. Full variable domain (remainder filled in from reference TRBV28 and TRBJ2-7): DVKVTQSSRYLVKRTGEKVFLECVQDMDHENMFWYRQDPGLGLRLIYFSYDVKMKEKGDIPEGYSVSREKKERFSLILESASTNQTSMYLCASYPGGAGGEQYFGPGTRLTVT.